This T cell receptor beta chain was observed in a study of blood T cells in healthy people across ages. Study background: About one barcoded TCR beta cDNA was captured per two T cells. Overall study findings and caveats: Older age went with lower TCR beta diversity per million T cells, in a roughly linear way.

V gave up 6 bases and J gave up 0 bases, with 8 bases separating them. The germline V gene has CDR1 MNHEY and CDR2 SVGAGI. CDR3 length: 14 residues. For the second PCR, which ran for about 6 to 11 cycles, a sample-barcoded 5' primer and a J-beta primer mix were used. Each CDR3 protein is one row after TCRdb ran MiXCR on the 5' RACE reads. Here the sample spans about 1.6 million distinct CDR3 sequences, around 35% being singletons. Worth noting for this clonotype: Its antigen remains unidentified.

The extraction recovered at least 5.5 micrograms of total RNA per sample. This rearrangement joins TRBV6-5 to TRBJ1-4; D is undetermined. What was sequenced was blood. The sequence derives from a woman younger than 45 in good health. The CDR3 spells CASSASATNEKLFF. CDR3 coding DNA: TGTGCCAGCAGCGCTAGCGCAACTAATGAAAAACTGTTTTTT.